These 8 T cell receptor beta chains were all obtained from the same sample, sequenced in a study of T cells after yellow fever vaccination. TCRdb independently ran MiXCR on the 5' RACE reads; one entry per CDR3 protein. The repertoire consists of about 69,000 distinct CDR3 sequences, with 5% to 6.5% occurring once and the leading ten covering more than 2%. The input for sequencing was CD4+ T cells sorted from PBMCs, taken approximately 16 days after the first yellow fever vaccination. The origin of the receptors is a man between 18 and 35 years old who received the YFV17D yellow fever vaccine.

This clonotype has a count of ten or more. The rearrangement uses TRBV19 and TRBJ1-5; the D gene is possibly TRBD1 (6 bases). The CDR3 covers 15 residues. Looked up from germline, CDR1 is LNHDA and CDR2 is SQIVND (reference sequence). V was clipped by 6 bases and J by 7 bases, with 19 bases between them. The CDR3 DNA is TGTGCCAGTAGCTCGCTACAGGGTGGGGACCAGCCCCAGCATTTT. Encoded protein: CASSSLQGGDQPQHF.

This clonotype was observed at least ten times. V and J are TRBV5-6 and TRBJ2-2, with D unclear. V was clipped by 4 bases and J by 6 bases, with 7 bases between them. The CDR3 contains 12 residues. Germline loops: CDR1 SGHDT, CDR2 YYEEEE. In DNA, the CDR3 is TGTGCCAGCAGCCGCGATTCCGGGGAGCTGTTTTTT. It specifies CASSRDSGELFF. Combining the CDR3 with reference TRBV5-6 and TRBJ2-2 gives the whole variable domain DAGVTQSPTHLIKTRGQQVTLRCSPKSGHDTVSWYQQALGQGPQFIFQYYEEEERQRGNFPDRFSGHQFPNYSSELNVNALLLGDSALYLCASSRDSGELFFGEGSRLTVL.

This clonotype was counted ten times or more. This chain links TRBV12-3 or TRBV12-4 with TRBJ1-1; D remains unclear. V gave up 6 bases and J gave up 7 bases, with 18 bases separating them. This CDR3 contains 14 residues. This chain's CDR3 is CASSRAGPEFEAFF. CDR3 in DNA: TGTGCCAGCAGCCGAGCGGGCCCCGAATTTGAAGCTTTCTTT.

This clonotype was observed at least ten times. This sequence joins TRBV2 and TRBJ1-1; possibly TRBD1 for D (6 bases). This CDR3 has 14 residues. Germline CDR1 is SNHLY and CDR2 is FYNNEI. V was pared by 7 bases and J by 4 bases, with 16 bases between. CDR3 DNA sequence: TGTGCCAGCACGACCGGGGGCAGGGGCACTGAAGCTTTCTTT. This translates into CASTTGGRGTEAFF. The full variable domain, in which reference TRBV2 and TRBJ1-1 provide the parts outside the CDR3, is EPEVTQTPSHQVTQMGQEVILRCVPISNHLYFYWYRQILGQKVEFLVSFYNNEISEKSEIFDDQFSVERPDGSNFTLKIRSTKLEDSAMYFCASTTGGRGTEAFFGQGTRLTVV.

Many counts were recorded for this clonotype. The gene calls are TRBV27 and TRBJ1-1, with D perhaps matching TRBD1 (5 bases). This CDR3 spans 14 amino acids. Trimming took 7 bases from V and 3 from J, leaving 15 bases between them. Germline V CDR1 and CDR2: MNHEY, SMNVEV (reference sequence). DNA for the CDR3: TGTGCCAGCACCCCCGGGGGGATAGACACTGAAGCTTTCTTT. This gives the protein CASTPGGIDTEAFF.

Many counts were recorded for this clonotype. V is TRBV5-5 and J is TRBJ2-7, with D hard to call. This CDR3 has 15 residues. Per the germline V gene, CDR1 is SGHKS and CDR2 is YYEKEE (reference sequence). V lost 2 bases, J lost 2 bases, and 14 bases lay in between. CDR3 in amino acids: CASSFLNQNPYEQYV. CDR3 nucleotides: TGTGCCAGCAGCTTCTTAAACCAGAACCCCTACGAGCAGTACGTC.

The sample holds many counts of this clonotype. The chain joins TRBV5-1 to TRBJ2-5; D is perhaps TRBD1 (6 bases). Trimming removed 2 bases at V and 5 bases at J, with 10 bases between. CDR1 is SGHRS, CDR2 YFSETQ, per germline. CDR3 length: 13 amino acids. The CDR3 sequence: CASSLSRGETQYF. In DNA form, the CDR3 reads TGCGCCAGCAGCTTATCAAGGGGGGAGACCCAGTACTTC.

This clonotype was recorded at least ten times. V is TRBV19 and J is TRBJ2-3; TRBD1 might be the D (5 bases). CDR1 and CDR2 (germline): LNHDA, SQIVND (reference sequence). The V end was cut by 5 bases, the J end by 0 bases, with 18 bases between. The CDR3 length is 17 residues. CDR3 nucleotides: TGTGCCAGTAGTGGGGCTAGAAGTTCCTCTAGCACAGATACGCAGTATTTT. Its translation: CASSGARSSSSTDTQYF.